This T cell receptor (beta chain) was sequenced during a study of tumor-infiltrating lymphocytes in primary liver carcinoma (dated by TCRdb to about 2017). About the full investigation: The five patients, three men and two women aged 30 to 69 years, had hepatocellular carcinoma (four) or combined HCC and intrahepatic cholangiocarcinoma (one). Tumors of the five patients were stage T1-T3 N0M0 with maximum diameters of roughly 4.2 to 11 cm. Across five regions of each liver tumor, along with adjacent normal tissue and blood, the study brought together TCRbeta repertoire sequencing, expression microarrays and whole-exome sequencing. A total of about 35 specimens from 5 patients went through TCRbeta repertoire sequencing, namely 25 tumor regions, 5 adjacent noncancerous liver tissues and 5 peripheral blood samples. Reproducibility between technical replicate repertoires was high, with correlation coefficients above 0.98 and mean shared-clone rates approximately 0.88. The roughly 25 tumor region samples were profiled with Agilent mRNA microarrays so that TCRbeta repertoire diversity could be related to the local molecular phenotype. Each sample produced roughly 3.5 to 7.5 million productive TCRbeta reads, and read depth showed no significant difference between tissue types. What the study reported, not specific to this receptor: Compared with blood, tumors had a significantly larger share of the repertoire taken up by the top 250 clones (p = 0.039). Only the TCR beta chain was sequenced, which likely underestimates true repertoire diversity because unpaired alpha chains were not captured. Consistent with antigen-driven expansion, pairs of tumor regions showed higher repertoire overlap (mean roughly 36%) than either tumor-adjacent pairs (about 17%) or tumor-blood pairs (around 14%). With just a handful of patients in the study, the authors point out that the findings should be validated in a larger study. Comparison of CD4+ and CD8+ T cell repertoires was precluded by the use of bulk unsorted samples. Only about 8-24% of top clones were present in all five regions of a tumor, suggesting spatial heterogeneity of tumor-infiltrating T cells.

This clonotype appeared many times. Its recognized antigen is unknown. No quality values exist for individual bases; no much larger clone is one base distant. The junction carries 7 bases between V and J, which are trimmed by 2 bases and 7 bases respectively. Reading the germline V gene gives CDR1 SGHRS and CDR2 YFSETQ. Its CDR3 holds 11 amino acids, cysteine through phenylalanine. Only the CDR3 DNA is retained, 33 bases long and in frame from the first base. A constant-region primer and ProtoScript II reverse transcriptase were used to reverse-transcribe TCRbeta-specific cDNA from about 500 ng total RNA. TCRbeta libraries were built with three nested multiplex PCR rounds, a slightly modified ARM-PCR procedure. Multiplex TRBV1-TRBV30 forward primers and a Cbeta reverse primer were used in the first two PCR rounds, each of which was run for 9 to 11 cycles. Sample barcodes and Illumina adapters were added in a final 25-cycle PCR with Deep VentR polymerase. Before sequencing, amplicons of 200-500 bp were purified from gel using a QIAquick gel extraction kit. TCRbeta amplicons were sequenced on an Illumina HiSeq 2500 with 250-bp paired-end reads. Concerning the study's data processing: Trimmomatic v0.33 was used to quality-trim the reads, and FLASH v1.2.11 was used to merge paired reads so that full CDR3 sequences could be recovered. V, D and J germline segments were assigned to the rearranged TCRbeta sequences by MiGEC v1.2.1b. Clonotype statistics, along with Shannon-Wiener diversity indices, were calculated using VDJtools v1.0.0. To reduce sampling bias, subsequent analyses other than the diversity analysis used only the 250 most abundant clonotypes in each sample. TCRdb reanalyzed the raw reads on its own, using fastp at Q25 for trimming and MiXCR for clone calling, and kept in-frame beta chains. When rows share a CDR3 protein, they turn into one entry using the most common DNA and genes. TCRdb, rather than the study authors, made the V and J calls. The sample table shows about 22,000 distinct CDR3 sequences, and 75% to 85% are seen once. Of the sample, 35% to 45% is held by the ten largest clones.

Without any cell sorting, total RNA and DNA were co-extracted from roughly 18-30 mg of bulk tissue using the AllPrep DNA/RNA mini kit. Between late 2015 and March 2016, a few patients in China with histopathologically diagnosed primary liver carcinoma had their tumors surgically resected. At the time of sampling, the patients were treatment-naive and had chronic HBV infection. Each tumor was sampled at five spatially separated regions: the tumor centre plus the superior, inferior, left-lateral and right-lateral poles. More than 85% viable tumor cells were found by histology in every tumor sample. Pieces of fresh tumor and adjacent tissue were cut in half, with one half kept in RNAlater at -80 degrees C and the other half sent for histology.

This chain is built from TRBV5-1 and TRBJ2-7; the D segment could be TRBD2, given 6 matching bases. Material for sequencing was liver tumor tissue from sampling region 2. The sample's cell subset or site label is to be understood as: tumor region T2, inferior pole. The receptor's source is a woman in her 30s with primary liver carcinoma and hepatitis B virus infection. CDR3 sequence: CASSLSGEQYF. The DNA sequence reads TGCGCCAGCAGCTTAAGCGGGGAGCAGTACTTC.